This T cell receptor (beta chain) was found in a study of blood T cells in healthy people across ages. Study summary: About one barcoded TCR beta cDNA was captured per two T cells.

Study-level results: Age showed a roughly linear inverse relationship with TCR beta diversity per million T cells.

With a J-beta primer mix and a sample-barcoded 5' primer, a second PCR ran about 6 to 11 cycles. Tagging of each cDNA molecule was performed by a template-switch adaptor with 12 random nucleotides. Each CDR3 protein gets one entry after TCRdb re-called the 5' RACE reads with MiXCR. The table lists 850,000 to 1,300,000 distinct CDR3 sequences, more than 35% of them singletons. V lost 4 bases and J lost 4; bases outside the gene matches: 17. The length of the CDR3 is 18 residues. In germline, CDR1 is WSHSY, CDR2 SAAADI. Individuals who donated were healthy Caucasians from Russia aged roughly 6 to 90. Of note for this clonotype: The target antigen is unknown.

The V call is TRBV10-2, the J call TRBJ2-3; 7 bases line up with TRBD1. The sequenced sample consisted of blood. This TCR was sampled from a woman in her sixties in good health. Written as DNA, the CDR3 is TGCGCCAGCAGTGCTAGGGTTGGGGGCCCCCAGGGGGCAGATACGCAGTATTTT. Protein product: CASSARVGGPQGADTQYF.